The clone carrying this T cell receptor beta chain appeared many times. Its target is not known. This entry comes from a study of regulatory T cells in long-lasting Graves disease. Looking at the study overall: Graves' patients, diagnosed recently, had received antithyroid drugs under 3 months. General observations from the study: Persistent patients had more shared public clonotypes (approximately 2,700) than new patients (around 1,000). It was possible that the small sample size reduced accuracy. Favored usage of TRBV28, TRBJ1-2 and TRBJ2-5 was recorded in persistent disease.

Researchers made TCR beta libraries by using iRepertoire HTBI primers and running Arm-PCR on CDR3 regions. Using its own MiXCR run on the multiplex PCR reads, TCRdb lists one record per CDR3 protein. The sample carries about 240,000 distinct CDR3 sequences, 20% to 25% recorded once. V dropped 3 bases and J dropped 4 bases, with 13 bases sitting between them. Germline CDR1 MDHEN, CDR2 SYDVKM. There are 15 residues in the CDR3. Time point noted: newly diagnosed GD, antithyroid drugs for less than 3 months. PBMCs were the source of the RNA used for TCR sequencing. Material: peripheral blood mononuclear cells (PBMCs), obtained at new diagnosis, from a patient treated with antithyroid drugs. The gene calls are TRBV28 and TRBJ1-5; D remains ambiguous. This clonotype originated in a female donor with Graves disease. Here the CDR3 reads CASSFTGRGNQPQHF. The CDR3 region has the DNA TGTGCCAGCAGTTTCACCGGGAGAGGGAATCAGCCCCAGCATTTT.